This T cell receptor (beta chain) was sequenced during a study of PD-1 blockade in classical Hodgkin lymphoma. Whole-study results and caveats: CD4+ TCR diversity, unlike CD8+, rose significantly by C4D1.

Following autologous stem cell transplantation, relapse occurred in every patient, and exposure to brentuximab vedotin varied. Best responses fell into complete response, partial response or progressive disease. Measured with immunoSEQ multiplex PCR; TCRdb has only the in-frame clones, and not every one. The sample lists about 100,000 clones, about 89% occurring once. About this clone: What it binds is unknown.

Material: peripheral blood mononuclear cells (PBMCs), obtained before the second cycle of nivolumab. The sequence was obtained from a human donor with classical Hodgkin lymphoma.

The CDR3 DNA reads TGTGCCAGCAGCTTAGAATCTACAGGGGGCTCCTACGAGCAGTACTTC. This encodes CASSLESTGGSYEQYF. The rearrangement links TRBV11-2 to TRBJ2-7, with 8 positions matching TRBD1. CDR3 size: 16 residues. The germline CDR1 and CDR2 sequences are SGHAT and FQNNGV. V shed 0 bases and J 0 bases; nucleotides not matched to a gene: 4.